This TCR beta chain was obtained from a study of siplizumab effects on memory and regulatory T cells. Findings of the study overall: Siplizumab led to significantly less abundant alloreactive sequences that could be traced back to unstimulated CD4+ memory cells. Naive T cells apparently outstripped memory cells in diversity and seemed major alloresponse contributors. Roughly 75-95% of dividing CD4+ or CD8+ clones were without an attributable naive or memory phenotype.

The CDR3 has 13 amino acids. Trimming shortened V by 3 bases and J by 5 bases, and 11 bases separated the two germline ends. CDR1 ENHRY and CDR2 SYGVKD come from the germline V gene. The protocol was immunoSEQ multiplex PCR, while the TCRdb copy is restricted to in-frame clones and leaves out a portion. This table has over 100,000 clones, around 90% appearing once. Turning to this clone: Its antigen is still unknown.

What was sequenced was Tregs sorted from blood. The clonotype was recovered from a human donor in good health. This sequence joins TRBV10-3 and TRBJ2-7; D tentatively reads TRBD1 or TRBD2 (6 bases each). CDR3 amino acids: CAISEPGADEQYF. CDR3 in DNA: TGTGCCATCAGTGAACCGGGGGCCGACGAGCAGTACTTC.